This is a list of T cell receptor beta chains from one sample in a study of T-cell reconstitution after alpha-beta-depleted transplantation in children. Each CDR3 protein gets one entry after TCRdb re-called the PCR reads with MiXCR. The sample shows 250,000 or so distinct CDR3 sequences, roughly 8.2% of them seen only once. The specimen comprised PBMCs, mostly from graft donor cells, sampled 180 days after TCRalphabeta/CD19-depleted stem cell transplant. Receptors were obtained from a male patient younger than 18 who had a stem cell transplant for acute lymphoblastic leukemia, so the T cells may come from the graft donor. The CDR3 runs from the conserved cysteine through the conserved F or W. D genes are given only for firm matches. Clone size appears in some rows only: once, few, many, or a class for an expanded clone.

J | V | length | size | D | DNA | CDR3
TRBJ2-7 | TRBV5-1 | 15 | many | TRBD1 | TGCGCCAGCAACGCCGCTGGGGACAGCTCCTACGAGCAGTACTTC | CASNAAGDSSYEQYF
TRBJ2-2 | TRBV6-5 | 13 | many | NA | TGTGCCAGCAGGACTAGTTTTGCCGGGGAGCTGTTTTTT | CASRTSFAGELFF
TRBJ1-1 | TRBV7-8 | 13 | many | NA | TGTGCCAGCAGCTCCCGGGCGGGGTTGAAAGCTTTCTTT | CASSSRAGLKAFF
TRBJ2-1 | TRBV5-4 | 15 | few | TRBD1 | TGTGCCAGCAGCCCTGACAGGGGCTCCTACAATGAGCAGTTCTTC | CASSPDRGSYNEQFF
TRBJ2-5 | TRBV7-9 | 14 | many | NA | TGTGCCAGCAGCGTTAGGCGGGCAGAAGAGACCCAGTACTTC | CASSVRRAEETQYF
TRBJ2-7 | TRBV28 | 19 | many | NA | TGTGCCAGCAGCTCATATGTACAGGGGGGACTAGCTTCGATAGACGAGCAGTACTTC | CASSSYVQGGLASIDEQYF
TRBJ2-1 | TRBV5-1 | 17 | many | NA | TGCGCCAGCAGCTTGAGCGGGCTAGCCGAAGGTTGGAATGAGCAGTTCTTC | CASSLSGLAEGWNEQFF
TRBJ1-4 | TRBV20-1 | 14 | many | TRBD1 | TGCAGTGCTGAGATTCACAGGGGGAATGAAAAACTGTTTTTT | CSAEIHRGNEKLFF
TRBJ1-5 | TRBV12-3/TRBV12-4 | 14 | many | TRBD1 | TGTGCCAGCAGTTTCAGGGGGTTCAATCAGCCCCAGCATTTT | CASSFRGFNQPQHF
TRBJ1-1 | TRBV20-1 | 11 | many | NA | TGCAGTGCTCCCCAACCGGTCGAAGCTTTCTTT | CSAPQPVEAFF
TRBJ2-3 | TRBV5-1 | 14 | many | NA | TGCGCCAGCAGCCGGGGACTTTTCACAGATACGCAGTATTTT | CASSRGLFTDTQYF
TRBJ2-3 | TRBV5-1 | 19 | many | TRBD2 | TGCGCCAGCAGCTTGGTGGCGGGAGGGCCCTCGCGGAGCACAGATACGCAGTATTTT | CASSLVAGGPSRSTDTQYF
TRBJ1-2 | TRBV13 | 16 | NA | NA | TGTGCCAGCAGCCCAACAGGGTGGGGGCGCGACTATGGCTACACCTTC | CASSPTGWGRDYGYTF
TRBJ1-1 | TRBV9 | 15 | NA | NA | TGTGCCAGCAGCGTAGGGGCAGCCATGAACACTGAAGCTTTCTTT | CASSVGAAMNTEAFF
TRBJ2-5 | TRBV5-1 | 15 | many | TRBD2 | TGCGCCAGCAGAAGTAGCGGGGGGTACCAAGAGACCCAGTACTTC | CASRSSGGYQETQYF
TRBJ2-3 | TRBV9 | 14 | many | NA | TGTGCCAGCAGCGTAGACAGGGGCACAGATACGCAGTATTTT | CASSVDRGTDTQYF
TRBJ2-1 | TRBV12-5 | 14 | many | NA | TGTGCTAGTGGTTCCGGAGAGGGCTACAATGAGCAGTTCTTC | CASGSGEGYNEQFF
TRBJ2-5 | TRBV10-3 | 13 | many | NA | TGTGCCATCAGTGATTCCAGGGGAGAGACCCAGTACTTC | CAISDSRGETQYF
TRBJ2-2 | TRBV19 | 15 | many | NA | TGTGCCAGTAACGGCAGGGTGGTAAAAGGCGGGGAGCTGTTTTTT | CASNGRVVKGGELFF
TRBJ2-7 | TRBV23-1 | 14 | few | TRBD2 | TGCGCCAGCAGTCCCAGCGGGAAGGTGAACGAGCAGTACTTC | CASSPSGKVNEQYF
TRBJ2-1 | TRBV9 | 16 | many | TRBD2 | TGTGCCAGCAGTAGACATGTACTAGCGGGTCTCAATGAGCAGTTCTTC | CASSRHVLAGLNEQFF
TRBJ1-5 | TRBV6-2/TRBV6-3 | 15 | many | NA | TGTGCCAGCAGTCGGACAGCTCTGGGGAAACAGCCCCAGCATTTT | CASSRTALGKQPQHF
TRBJ2-1 | TRBV9 | 15 | few | NA | TGTGCCAGCAGCGCCCAACAGGGATGGTGGAATGAGCAGTTCTTC | CASSAQQGWWNEQFF
TRBJ1-3 | TRBV5-1 | 16 | many | NA | TGCGCCAGCAGCTTGGACCCTCCGAGCTCTGGAAACACCATATATTTT | CASSLDPPSSGNTIYF
TRBJ2-3 | TRBV6-5 | 14 | many | NA | TGTGCCAGCAGTTTGCCTGACTTGACAGATACGCAGTATTTT | CASSLPDLTDTQYF
TRBJ1-2 | TRBV28 | 13 | many | NA | TGTGCCAGCAGTTTTGATAAAACGAATGGCTACACCTTC | CASSFDKTNGYTF
TRBJ1-1 | TRBV12-3/TRBV12-4 | 13 | many | NA | TGTGCCAGCAGCTTGAAAGGGGGAACTGAAGCTTTCTTT | CASSLKGGTEAFF
TRBJ2-7 | TRBV7-3 | 14 | many | NA | TGTGCCAGCAGCTTAGGAGGAGGGGCCTACGAGCAGTACTTC | CASSLGGGAYEQYF
TRBJ2-3 | TRBV7-9 | 14 | many | NA | TGTGCCAGCAGCTTAAGGGGGGGCGCAGATACGCAGTATTTT | CASSLRGGADTQYF
TRBJ2-1 | TRBV15 | 17 | many | TRBD2 | TGTGCCACCATCCGCCGGGGGGGACGACTCGAGAACAATGAGCAGTTCTTC | CATIRRGGRLENNEQFF
TRBJ2-3 | TRBV5-1 | 14 | many | TRBD2 | TGCGCCAGCAGCCCCACGGGGGGGCCAGATACGCAGTATTTT | CASSPTGGPDTQYF
TRBJ2-1 | TRBV6-5 | 17 | many | NA | TGTGCCAGCAGTTTGATGGCGGCTAGCTTTAAGGTCAATGAGCAGTTCTTC | CASSLMAASFKVNEQFF
TRBJ2-3 | TRBV7-3 | 15 | NA | NA | TGTGCCAGCAGCGAAACCCCACTGGGGTCAGATACGCAGTATTTT | CASSETPLGSDTQYF
TRBJ2-7 | TRBV28 | 20 | many | TRBD2 | TGTGCCAGCAGTCGCGGGTTAGGGGCAGGGCTAGCGGGAGAAGAGATCGAGCAGTACTTC | CASSRGLGAGLAGEEIEQYF
TRBJ2-5 | TRBV20-1 | 14 | NA | TRBD2 | TGCAGTGCTAGAACGGGAGGGTTGCGAGAGACCCAGTACTTC | CSARTGGLRETQYF
TRBJ2-7 | TRBV24-1 | 12 | many | NA | TGTGCCACCAGTGAATCGGGGATCGAGCAGTACTTC | CATSESGIEQYF
TRBJ1-5 | TRBV7-6 | 15 | many | TRBD1 | TGTGCCAGCAGCTTGCTCCAGGGGGCAAATCAGCCCCAGCATTTT | CASSLLQGANQPQHF
TRBJ2-7 | TRBV29-1 | 13 | many | NA | TGCAGCGTCTTTAGCGGTAGCTCCTACGAGCAGTACTTC | CSVFSGSSYEQYF
TRBJ2-7 | TRBV20-1 | 13 | many | TRBD1 | TGCAGTGCCCCGGGACAGAGCTCCTACGAGCAGTACTTC | CSAPGQSSYEQYF
TRBJ2-1 | TRBV5-4 | 14 | many | NA | TGTGCCAGCAGGTCTACGGGGCGGATCAATGAGCAGTTCTTC | CASRSTGRINEQFF
TRBJ2-5 | TRBV18 | 13 | many | TRBD1 | TGTGCCAGCTCAGGGGACAGAGGAGAGACCCAGTACTTC | CASSGDRGETQYF
TRBJ1-6 | TRBV6-5 | 14 | few | TRBD1 | TGTGCCAGCAGAACGACAGGGGAGAATTCACCCCTCCACTTT | CASRTTGENSPLHF
TRBJ2-7 | TRBV9 | 16 | many | NA | TGTGCCAGCAGCGTAGAGGGGGGGGCCCCATCCCTGGAGCAGTACTTC | CASSVEGGAPSLEQYF
TRBJ2-5 | TRBV10-3 | 14 | many | TRBD2 | TGTGCCATCAGTGAGCCTGCGGGGGGGAAGACCCAGTACTTC | CAISEPAGGKTQYF
TRBJ2-2 | TRBV28 | 16 | many | TRBD1 | TGTGCCAGCAGTCTGACAGGGCTTGTGAACACCGGGGAGCTGTTTTTT | CASSLTGLVNTGELFF
TRBJ1-6 | TRBV20-1 | 15 | many | TRBD1 | TGCAGTGCATATGACAGGGGGGCCTATAATTCACCCCTCCACTTT | CSAYDRGAYNSPLHF
TRBJ1-1 | TRBV6-5 | 12 | NA | NA | TGTGCCAGCAGTTACGGACACACTGAAGCTTTCTTT | CASSYGHTEAFF
TRBJ1-3 | TRBV6-5 | 15 | NA | NA | TGTGCCAGCAGTTACCTCGGGGCGAGAGGAAACACCATATATTTT | CASSYLGARGNTIYF
TRBJ2-1 | TRBV11-2 | 16 | NA | NA | TGTGCCAGCAGCTTAGATGGAATCGGGGAAAACAATGAGCAGTTCTTC | CASSLDGIGENNEQFF
TRBJ2-6 | TRBV20-1 | 16 | many | TRBD2 | TGCAGTGCTAGAGTCGGTGGGAGGGATGGGGCCAACGTCCTGACTTTC | CSARVGGRDGANVLTF
TRBJ1-5 | TRBV27 | 14 | many | NA | TGTGCCAGCAGTTCCGGGGGCCGCAATCAGCCCCAGCATTTT | CASSSGGRNQPQHF
TRBJ1-1 | TRBV3-1 | 14 | many | TRBD1 | TGTGCCAGCAGCCAACAGGGGGCGTACACTGAAGCTTTCTTT | CASSQQGAYTEAFF
TRBJ2-3 | TRBV6-5 | 16 | many | TRBD1 | TGTGCCAGCAGCCGCCTTGGACAGGGCGTCGCAGATACGCAGTATTTT | CASSRLGQGVADTQYF